Given below is one T cell receptor (beta chain) in context. Repertoires were generated with immunoSEQ multiplex PCR, while TCRdb's copy carries only in-frame clones and drops some. The sample has hundreds of thousands of clones, 80% to 90% seen once. The V gene's germline CDR1 is SGHAT and CDR2 FQNNGV. Germline trimming cut 8 bases from V and 2 bases from J; bases unmatched to any gene: 10. The CDR3 sequence is 16 residues long. The sample comes from a study of shared T cell receptors in the human thymus. The same sample was also studied in work on human thymus T cells. In that study: From resections taken during corrective heart surgery, the thymus tissue was obtained. Thymic and blood repertoires appeared to display a bias in their usage of V and J genes.

The TCR comes from a girl less than two years old with a congenital heart defect. The sequenced sample was thymocytes. The chain recombines TRBV11-2 with TRBJ2-2; TRBD2 agrees at 8 bases. The CDR3 region has the DNA TGTGCCAGCTGCCCCACTAGCGGACCTAACACCGGGGAGCTGTTTTTT. Translation: CASCPTSGPNTGELFF.